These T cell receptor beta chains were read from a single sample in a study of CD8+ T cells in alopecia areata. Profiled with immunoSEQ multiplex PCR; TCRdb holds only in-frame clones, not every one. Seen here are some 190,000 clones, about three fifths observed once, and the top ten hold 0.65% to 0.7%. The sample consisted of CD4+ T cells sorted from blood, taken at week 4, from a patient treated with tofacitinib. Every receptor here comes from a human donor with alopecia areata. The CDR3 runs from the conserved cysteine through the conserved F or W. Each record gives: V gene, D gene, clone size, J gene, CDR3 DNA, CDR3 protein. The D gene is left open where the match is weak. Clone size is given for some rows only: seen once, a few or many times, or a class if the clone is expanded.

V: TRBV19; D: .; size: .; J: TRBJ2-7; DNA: TGTGCCAGTAGTTACCGACAACGGGGCGAGCAGTACTTC; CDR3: CASSYRQRGEQYF
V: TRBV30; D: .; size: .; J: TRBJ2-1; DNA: TGTGCCTGGAGTGCTCGCTCCAATGAGCAGTTCTTC; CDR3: CAWSARSNEQFF
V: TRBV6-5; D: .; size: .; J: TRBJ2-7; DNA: TGTGCCAGCAGCAGTACGCGGCCTACTCAGATCGAGCAGTACTTC; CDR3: CASSSTRPTQIEQYF
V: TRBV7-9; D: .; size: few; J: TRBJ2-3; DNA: TGTGCCAGCAGCAGGGATGTGGGTACAGATACGCAGTATTTT; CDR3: CASSRDVGTDTQYF
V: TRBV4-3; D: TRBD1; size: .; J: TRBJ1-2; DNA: TGCGCCAGCAGCTCGGACAGGGTGAGGTATGGCTACACCTTC; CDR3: CASSSDRVRYGYTF
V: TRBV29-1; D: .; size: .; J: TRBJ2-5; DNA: TGCAGCGCCGGGACTGTCCAAGAGACCCAGTACTTC; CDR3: CSAGTVQETQYF
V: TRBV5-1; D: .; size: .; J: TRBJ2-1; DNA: TGCGCCAGCAGCTTCGGCGACATTGAGCAGTTCTTC; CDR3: CASSFGDIEQFF
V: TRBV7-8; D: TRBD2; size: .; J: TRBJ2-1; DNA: TGTGCCAGCACGGAGGGGACTAGCGGGACTGAGCAGTTCTTC; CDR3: CASTEGTSGTEQFF
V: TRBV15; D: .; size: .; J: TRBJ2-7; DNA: TGTGCCACCAGCAGAGGGACCTACGAGCAGTACTTC; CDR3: CATSRGTYEQYF
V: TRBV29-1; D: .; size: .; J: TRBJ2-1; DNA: TGCAGCGTCCTCGGCCACCATGAGGTTAATGAGCAGTTCTTC; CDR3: CSVLGHHEVNEQFF
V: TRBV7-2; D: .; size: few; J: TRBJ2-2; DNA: TGTGCCAGCAGCTTCTCCAGGAATGGCGGGGAGCTGTTTTTT; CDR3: CASSFSRNGGELFF
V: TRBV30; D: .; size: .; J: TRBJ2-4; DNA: TGTGCCTGGAGTGTTGGAGGCCGGAAAAACATTCAGTACTTC; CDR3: CAWSVGGRKNIQYF
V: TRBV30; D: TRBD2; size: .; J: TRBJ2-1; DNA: TGTGCCGGGACTAGCGGGAGGACTGCATGGTTCTTC; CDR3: CAGTSGRTAWFF
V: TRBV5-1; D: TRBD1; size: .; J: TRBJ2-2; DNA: TGCGCCAGCAGCTCCCGACAGGGGACCGGGGAGCTGTTTTTT; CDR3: CASSSRQGTGELFF
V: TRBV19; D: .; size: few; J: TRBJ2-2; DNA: TGTGCCAGTGGTTGGCAGAACACCGGGGAGCTGTTTTTT; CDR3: CASGWQNTGELFF
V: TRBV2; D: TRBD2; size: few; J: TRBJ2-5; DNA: TGTGCCAGCAGTGATTCGGGACTAGCGGGAGGACGTTTCAAAGGGACCCAGTACTTC; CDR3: CASSDSGLAGGRFKGTQYF
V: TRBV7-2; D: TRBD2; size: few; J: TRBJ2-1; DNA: TGTGCCAGCAGCTTAGGCCATGGCGGGAGAAGTAGGAATGAGCAGTTCTTC; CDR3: CASSLGHGGRSRNEQFF
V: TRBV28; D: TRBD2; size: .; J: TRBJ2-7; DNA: TGTGCCAGCACCACTTCGCGGACTAGCGTTTCCTACGAGCAGTACTTC; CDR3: CASTTSRTSVSYEQYF
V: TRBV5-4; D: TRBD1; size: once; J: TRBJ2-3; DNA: TGTGCCAGCAGCTTGCGTACAGGGGGCACAGATACGCAGTATTTT; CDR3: CASSLRTGGTDTQYF
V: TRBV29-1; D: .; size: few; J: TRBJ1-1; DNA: TGCAGCGTTGCCCGGACAGTGAACACTGAAGCTTTCTTT; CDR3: CSVARTVNTEAFF
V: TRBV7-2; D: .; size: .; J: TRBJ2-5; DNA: TGTGCCAGCAGCCCCGCCCGGGAAAAAGAGACCCAGTACTTC; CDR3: CASSPAREKETQYF
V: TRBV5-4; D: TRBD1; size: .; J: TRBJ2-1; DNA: TGTGCCAGCAGCCCGAACTACGACAGGGGCAATGAGCAGTTCTTC; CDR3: CASSPNYDRGNEQFF
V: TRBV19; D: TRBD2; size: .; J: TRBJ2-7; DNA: TGTGCCACCAAAAGGGAAGCGGGAAGCTCCTACGAGCAGTACTTC; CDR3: CATKREAGSSYEQYF
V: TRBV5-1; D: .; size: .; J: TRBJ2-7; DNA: TGCGCCAGCAGCGGCGGGACGCCAACCTACGAGCAGTACTTC; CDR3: CASSGGTPTYEQYF
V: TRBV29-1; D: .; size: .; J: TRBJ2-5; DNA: TGCAGCGTTAGCCGGGTTGCTGGTGAGACCCAGTACTTC; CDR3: CSVSRVAGETQYF
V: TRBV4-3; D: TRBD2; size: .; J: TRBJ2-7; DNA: TGCGCCAGCAGCCAAGGGGGCGGGAGAACCCACGAGCAGTACTTC; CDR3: CASSQGGGRTHEQYF
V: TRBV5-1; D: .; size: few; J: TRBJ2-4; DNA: TGCGCCAGCAGCACCGGGACCCCCGGAGCGGGCATTCAGTACTTC; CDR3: CASSTGTPGAGIQYF
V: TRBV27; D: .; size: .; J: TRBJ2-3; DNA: TGTGCCAGCATGGAATTGGGACTGGAAACAGATACGCAGTATTTT; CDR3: CASMELGLETDTQYF
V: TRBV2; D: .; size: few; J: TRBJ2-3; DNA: TGTGCCAGCAGTGAATACGGGAATACGCAGTATTTT; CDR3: CASSEYGNTQYF
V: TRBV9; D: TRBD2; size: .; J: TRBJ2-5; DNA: TGTGCCAGCAGCGTGGGGACTAGCGGGAGAGGAGAGACCCAGTACTTC; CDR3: CASSVGTSGRGETQYF
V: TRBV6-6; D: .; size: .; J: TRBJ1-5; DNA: TGTGCCAGTGGGGTTAACCAGCCCCAGCATTTT; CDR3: CASGVNQPQHF
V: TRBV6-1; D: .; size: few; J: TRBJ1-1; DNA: TGTGCCAGCAGTGGTGGGGCAGGCGCTGAAGCTTTCTTT; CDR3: CASSGGAGAEAFF
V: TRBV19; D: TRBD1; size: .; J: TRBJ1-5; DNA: TGTGCCAGTAATACAGGGGACAATCAGCCCCAGCATTTT; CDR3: CASNTGDNQPQHF
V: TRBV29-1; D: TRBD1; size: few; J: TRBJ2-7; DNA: TGCAGCGTAGAGGACAGGGGCTACGAGCAGTACTTC; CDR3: CSVEDRGYEQYF
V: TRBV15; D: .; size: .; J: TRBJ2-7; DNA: TGTGCCACCAGCAAAGAGGGTATTGGGGCCTACGAGCAGTACTTC; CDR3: CATSKEGIGAYEQYF
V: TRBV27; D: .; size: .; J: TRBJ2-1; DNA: TGTGCCAGCAGTCCCCCGGGACTCAGCTCCTACAATGAGCAGTTCTTC; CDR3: CASSPPGLSSYNEQFF
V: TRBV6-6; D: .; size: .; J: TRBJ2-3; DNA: TGTGCCAGCGTCCCGAGGGGGAGGTCCACAGATACGCAGTATTTT; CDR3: CASVPRGRSTDTQYF
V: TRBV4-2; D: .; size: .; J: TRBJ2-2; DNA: TGTGCCAGCAGCCAAGGGCAGGTGAACACCGGGGAGCTGTTTTTT; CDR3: CASSQGQVNTGELFF
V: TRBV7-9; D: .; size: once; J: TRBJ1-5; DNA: TGTGCCAGCAGCGACCAGCGTAGCAATCAGCCCCAGCATTTT; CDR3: CASSDQRSNQPQHF
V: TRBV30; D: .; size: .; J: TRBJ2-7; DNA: TGTGCCTGGAGAGCGACCCTGACGGGGGAGCAGTACTTC; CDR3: CAWRATLTGEQYF
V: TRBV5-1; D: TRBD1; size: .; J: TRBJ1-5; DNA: TGCGCCAGCAGCGTCGGGACAGGGGGACAGCCCCAGCATTTT; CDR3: CASSVGTGGQPQHF
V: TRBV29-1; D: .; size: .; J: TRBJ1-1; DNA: TGCAGCGTTGAAACAGGCCAGAACACTGAAGCTTTCTTT; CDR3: CSVETGQNTEAFF
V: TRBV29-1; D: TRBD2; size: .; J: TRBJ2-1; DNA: TGCAGCTCAACCGGGACTAGCGGGATCGGGTACAATGAGCAGTTCTTC; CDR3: CSSTGTSGIGYNEQFF
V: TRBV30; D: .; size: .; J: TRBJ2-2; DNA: TGTGCCTGGAGTGCAAGTAGGCGTGGCGGGGAGCTGTTTTTT; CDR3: CAWSASRRGGELFF
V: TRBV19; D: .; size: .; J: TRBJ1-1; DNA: TGTGCCAGTAGTATAGGACAGATTAACACTGAAGCTTTCTTT; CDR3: CASSIGQINTEAFF
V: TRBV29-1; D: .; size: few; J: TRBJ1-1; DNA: TGCAGCGTTCGCTTGACAGGTCACGCGGAAGCTTTCTTT; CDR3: CSVRLTGHAEAFF
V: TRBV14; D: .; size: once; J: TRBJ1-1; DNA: TGTGCCAGCAGCCCTCGACAGTACCTGAACACTGAAGCTTTCTTT; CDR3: CASSPRQYLNTEAFF
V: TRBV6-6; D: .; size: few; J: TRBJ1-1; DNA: TGTGCCATCGCGCGCGGGGAGATGCGGGCTTTCTTT; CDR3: CAIARGEMRAFF
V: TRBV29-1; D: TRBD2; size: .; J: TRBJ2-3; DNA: TGCAGCGTTGCTAGCGGGAGGGCCGGAGATACGCAGTATTTT; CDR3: CSVASGRAGDTQYF
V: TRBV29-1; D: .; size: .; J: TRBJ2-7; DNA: TGCAGCGTTGATAGAAGCGGCCACAAGTACTTC; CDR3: CSVDRSGHKYF
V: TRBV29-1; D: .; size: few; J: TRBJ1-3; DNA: TGCAGCGTTCGACGTTCTGGAAACACCATATATTTT; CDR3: CSVRRSGNTIYF
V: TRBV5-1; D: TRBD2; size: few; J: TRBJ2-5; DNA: TGCGCCAGCAGCTTGGCCAGCGGGAGTGAGACCCAGTACTTC; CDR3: CASSLASGSETQYF
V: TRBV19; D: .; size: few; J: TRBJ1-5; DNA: TGTGCCAGTAGCCCCGGGGCAGGGGTAAATCAGCCCCAGCATTTT; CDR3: CASSPGAGVNQPQHF
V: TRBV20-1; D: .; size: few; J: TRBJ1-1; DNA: TGCAGTGCTAGAGAGATCAATGAAGCTTTCTTT; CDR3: CSAREINEAFF
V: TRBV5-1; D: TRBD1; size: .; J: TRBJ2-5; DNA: TGCGCCAGCAGCTCTTCACCGGGACAGGGTCTCGCTGAGACCCAGTACTTC; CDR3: CASSSSPGQGLAETQYF
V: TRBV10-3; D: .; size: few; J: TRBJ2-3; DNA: TGTGCCATCAGTGAGTCGACCACCACAGATACGCAGTATTTT; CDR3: CAISESTTTDTQYF
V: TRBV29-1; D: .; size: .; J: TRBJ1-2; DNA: TGCAGCGTTGACATACTAGATAGCGGTTTCGGGAACTATGGCTACACCTTC; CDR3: CSVDILDSGFGNYGYTF
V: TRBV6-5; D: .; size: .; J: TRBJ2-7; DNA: TGTGCCAGCTCCAGGACTGGGGCCTACGAGCAGTACTTC; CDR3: CASSRTGAYEQYF
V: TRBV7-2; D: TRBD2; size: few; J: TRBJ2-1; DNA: TGTGCCAGCAGCGCCGGGACTAGAGGCTACAATGAGCAGTTCTTC; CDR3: CASSAGTRGYNEQFF
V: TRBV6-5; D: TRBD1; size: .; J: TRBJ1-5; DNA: TGTGCCAGCGGAAAGGGGGCGAGCAATCAGCCCCAGCATTTT; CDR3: CASGKGASNQPQHF